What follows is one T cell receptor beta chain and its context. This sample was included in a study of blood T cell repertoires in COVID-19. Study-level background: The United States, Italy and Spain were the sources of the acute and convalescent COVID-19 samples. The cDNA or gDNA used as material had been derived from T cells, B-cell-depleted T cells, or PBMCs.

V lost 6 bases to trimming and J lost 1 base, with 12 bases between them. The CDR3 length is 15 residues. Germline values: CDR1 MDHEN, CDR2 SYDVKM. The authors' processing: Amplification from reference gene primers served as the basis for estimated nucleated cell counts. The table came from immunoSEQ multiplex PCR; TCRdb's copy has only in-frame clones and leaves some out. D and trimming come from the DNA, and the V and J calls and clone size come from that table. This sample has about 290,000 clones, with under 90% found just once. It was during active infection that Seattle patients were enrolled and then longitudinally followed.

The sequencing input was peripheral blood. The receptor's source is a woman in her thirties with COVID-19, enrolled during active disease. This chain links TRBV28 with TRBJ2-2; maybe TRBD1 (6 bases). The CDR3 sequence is CASRPTDRNTGELFF. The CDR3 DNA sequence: TGTGCCAGCAGACCCACGGACAGGAACACCGGGGAGCTGTTTTTT.